This T cell receptor beta chain was found in a study of T cell responses to AZD1222 COVID-19 vaccine. Notes on the study in general: Clonal diversity may have been underestimated in mostly white British donors. Baseline seropositivity occurred in only a handful of AZD1222 recipients.

Assay used: immunoSEQ multiplex PCR; TCRdb lists only in-frame clones, some missing. Of tens of thousands of clones in the sample, less than 90% were seen once. As regards this clone: Its specificity is not known.

This specimen consisted of peripheral blood, obtained on day 0 of AZD1222 vaccination. The TCR originated in an adult in good health.

CDR3 DNA sequence: TGTGCCAGCAGTGAATGGGGGGGGACAGAAACCAATGAGCAGTTCTTC. Its protein product is CASSEWGGTETNEQFF. The rearrangement links TRBV25-1 to TRBJ2-1, with D possibly called TRBD1 or TRBD2 (7 bases each). The germline gives CDR1 MGHDK, CDR2 SYGVNS. This CDR3 is 16 amino acids long. V was cut by 1 base and J by 6 bases, with 16 bases left in between.